This T cell receptor beta chain appears in the sequencing data of a study of shared clonotypes between healthy human individuals. This table comes from immunoSEQ multiplex PCR, and its TCRdb copy is limited to in-frame clones, with some not included. This sample has 500,000 to 700,000 clones; approximately 95% occur once, and the top ten carry over 0.1%. Naive CD8 populations comprised CD45RO-negative cells positively selected for CCR7, excluding terminally differentiated effector memory CD45RA+ cells. Germline-derived CDR1 and CDR2 are GTSNPN and SVGIG (reference sequence). The CDR3 is 11 residues long. V was shortened by 3 bases and J by 4 bases, with 7 bases between the two germline ends.

The receptor was derived from a woman aged 25 to 45 in good health. The sequenced sample was naive CD8+ T cells sorted from blood. The chain is built from TRBV30 and TRBJ2-7, with D unclear. The CDR3 sequence: CAWRSAYEQYF. The CDR3 DNA is TGTGCCTGGAGGAGTGCATACGAGCAGTACTTC.